This T cell receptor beta chain was recorded in a study of T cells after yellow fever vaccination. Study background: When fractions had low cell numbers, they were prepared with SMART-Seq v4 Ultra Low Input. Findings of the study overall: Repertoires obtained by FACS sorting could include abundant clonotypes that entered as contaminants from the bulk population. Researchers noted that a small share of clonotypes showed up in both CD4 and CD8 compartments.

CDR3 length: 18 residues. The V end lost 1 base, the J end lost 3 bases, and 18 bases lay between the germline ends. Germline V gene lookup returns CDR1 LGHNA and CDR2 YNFKEQ. This clonotype occurred a few times. The antigen remains unidentified. 5'RACE template switching produced TCR cDNA carrying a universal primer site and UMIs. TCRdb called the 5' RACE reads again in MiXCR, with one record for every CDR3 protein. The sample lists about 330,000 distinct CDR3 sequences; approximately 7% were seen once. The TCR was taken from a man younger than 30 who received the YFV17D yellow fever vaccine. The sequences come from PBMCs, collected around 45 days after the first yellow fever vaccination. The chain recombines TRBV4-2 with TRBJ1-4, with D possibly TRBD1 on 6 matching bases. As DNA, the CDR3 is TGTGCCAGCAGCCAAGCATCATCAGGGGTGGTCGCTAATGAAAAACTGTTTTTT. This encodes CASSQASSGVVANEKLFF.